The 2 T cell receptor beta chains reported below all come from one sample, sequenced in a study of a mutant IDH1 vaccine in newly diagnosed glioma. Measured with immunoSEQ multiplex PCR; TCRdb has only the in-frame clones, and not every one. The sample consists of about 65,000 clones, roughly 85% of them appearing once. Described time point: week 23, last vaccination. A single vaccine dose contained 300 ug of mutant IDH1 20-mer peptide, and topical imiquimod was used with it. What these receptors recognize is not known. The specimen comprised PBMCs, sampled from a glioma patient whose treatment included an IDH1 peptide vaccine. The receptor set was obtained from a man aged 25-45 years with glioma.

The chain links TRBV30 to TRBJ2-1, with TRBD1 as a possible D gene (5 bases). The germline V gene has CDR1 GTSNPN and CDR2 SVGIG (reference sequence). CDR3 length equals 14 residues. Trimming left V 4 bases short and J 3 bases short, with 13 bases between. The CDR3 DNA follows: TGTGCCTGGAATGTTGGGGCCGGCTACAATGAGCAGTTCTTC. Protein product: CAWNVGAGYNEQFF.

The V and J genes are TRBV19 and TRBJ1-3; TRBD1 agrees at 9 bases. The CDR3 spans 16 residues. CDR1 is LNHDA and CDR2 is SQIVND in the germline V gene (reference sequence). The V segment lost 6 bases and the J segment 4 bases; nucleotides outside the gene matches: 10. The CDR3 nucleotides read TGTGCCAGTAGCCGTCCCGGGACAGGGTTCGGAAACACCATATATTTT. Amino acid sequence: CASSRPGTGFGNTIYF.